These T cell receptor beta chains were read from a single sample in a study of cytomegalovirus exposure and HLA in healthy donors. Assay used: immunoSEQ multiplex PCR; TCRdb lists only in-frame clones, some missing. The table records 120,000 or so clones, less than 90% of them present only once. Sequenced sample: PBMCs. The source of these receptors is a man aged 18 to 30 in good health and CMV-seropositive. The CDR3 runs from the conserved cysteine through the conserved F or W. The D gene is left open where the match is weak. A row's size may be missing; if present it is once, few, many or a size class.

TRBV28	few	TRBJ2-1	TRBD2	CASSPGGEQFF	TGTGCCAGCAGTCCCGGGGGGGAGCAGTTCTTC
TRBV27	.	TRBJ1-2	TRBD1	CASSLGQNYGYTF	TGTGCCAGCAGTTTGGGACAGAATTATGGCTACACCTTC
TRBV2	.	TRBJ1-2	TRBD1	CASVEGAESYTF	TGTGCCAGCGTCGAGGGGGCGGAGAGCTACACCTTC
TRBV19	.	TRBJ1-1	.	CASSMYGNTEAFF	TGTGCCAGTAGTATGTACGGGAACACTGAAGCTTTCTTT
TRBV7-2	few	TRBJ2-3	.	CASSRTGTPWEDTQYF	TGTGCCAGCAGCAGGACCGGGACACCATGGGAAGATACGCAGTATTTT
TRBV7-9	.	TRBJ2-1	.	CASSLSRGVGNEQFF	TGTGCCAGCAGCTTATCCAGGGGGGTGGGCAATGAGCAGTTCTTC
TRBV6-5	once	TRBJ2-7	.	CASSYSTGETFYEQYF	TGTGCCAGCAGTTACTCGACCGGGGAAACATTCTACGAGCAGTACTTC
TRBV28	.	TRBJ2-3	.	CASSLIGEADTQYF	TGTGCCAGCAGTTTAATAGGGGAGGCAGATACGCAGTATTTT
TRBV2	.	TRBJ1-5	TRBD1	CASRRDRAENQPQHF	TGTGCCAGCAGAAGGGACAGGGCTGAGAATCAGCCCCAGCATTTT
TRBV4-3	.	TRBJ2-1	TRBD2	CASSHERGGRNEQFF	TGCGCCAGCAGCCACGAGCGGGGGGGCCGCAATGAGCAGTTCTTC
TRBV28	.	TRBJ2-1	.	CASIPLSRYNEQFF	TGTGCCAGCATCCCATTGAGCCGTTACAATGAGCAGTTCTTC
TRBV29-1	.	TRBJ1-2	.	CSVMVWGRRGYGYTF	TGCAGCGTTATGGTCTGGGGTCGCAGGGGATATGGCTACACCTTC
TRBV2	.	TRBJ2-7	.	CASSARQTYEQYF	TGTGCCAGCAGTGCGAGACAGACCTACGAGCAGTACTTC
TRBV7-8	.	TRBJ2-2	.	CASSSGIRDTGELFF	TGTGCCAGCAGCTCAGGGATTCGGGACACCGGGGAGCTGTTTTTT
TRBV7-8	.	TRBJ1-2	TRBD1	CASSLGTGGRYGYTF	TGTGCCAGCAGCTTAGGGACAGGGGGGAGATATGGCTACACCTTC